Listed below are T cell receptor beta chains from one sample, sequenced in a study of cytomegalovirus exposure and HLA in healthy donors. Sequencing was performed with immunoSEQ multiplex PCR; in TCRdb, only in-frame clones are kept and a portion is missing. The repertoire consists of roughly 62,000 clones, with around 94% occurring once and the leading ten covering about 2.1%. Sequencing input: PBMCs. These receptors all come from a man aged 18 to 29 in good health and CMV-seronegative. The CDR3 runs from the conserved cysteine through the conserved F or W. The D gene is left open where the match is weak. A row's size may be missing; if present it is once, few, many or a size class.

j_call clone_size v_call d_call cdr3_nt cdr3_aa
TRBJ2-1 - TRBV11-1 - TGTGCCAGCAGCTTAACCTACGGGAACTCCTACAATGAGCAGTTCTTC CASSLTYGNSYNEQFF
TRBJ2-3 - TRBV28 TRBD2 TGTGCCAGCAGTCTGCCGACTAGCGGGATTGATACGCAGTATTTT CASSLPTSGIDTQYF
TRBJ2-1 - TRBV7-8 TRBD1 TGTGCCAGCAGGGCCGGGACAGGGTCCTACAATGAGCAGTTCTTC CASRAGTGSYNEQFF
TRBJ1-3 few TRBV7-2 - TGTGCCAGCAGCTTAGCTCCGGTTGACTCTGGAAACACCATATATTTT CASSLAPVDSGNTIYF
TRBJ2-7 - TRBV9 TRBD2 TGTGCCAGCAGCGCTCAGGGCGCTAGCGGAGATTACGAGCAGTACTTC CASSAQGASGDYEQYF
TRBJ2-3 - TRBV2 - TGTGCCAGCAGTGAAGCTTTTAGCGGATCTAGCACAGATACGCAGTATTTT CASSEAFSGSSTDTQYF
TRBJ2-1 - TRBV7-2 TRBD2 TGTGCCAGCAGCCGATCACTAGCGGGAACCCACAATGAGCAGTTCTTC CASSRSLAGTHNEQFF
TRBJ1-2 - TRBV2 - TGTGCCAGCGTCGGACCACAGGGCTGGGATGGCTACACCTTC CASVGPQGWDGYTF
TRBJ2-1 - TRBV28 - TGTGCCAGCAGTTTAGGGTCCGGGGGCTCCTACAATGAGCAGTTCTTC CASSLGSGGSYNEQFF
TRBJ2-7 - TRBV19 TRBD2 TGTGCCAGTAGTCCTTGGGGAGCGGGAGACTACGAGCAGTACTTC CASSPWGAGDYEQYF
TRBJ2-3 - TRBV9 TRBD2 TGTGCCAGCAGCGGCCCGACTAGCCGAGACACAGATACGCAGTATTTT CASSGPTSRDTDTQYF
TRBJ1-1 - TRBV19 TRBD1 TGTGCCAGTAGTATAGATAGGGCAGGGGGACCAGGCACTGAAGCTTTCTTT CASSIDRAGGPGTEAFF
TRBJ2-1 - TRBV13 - TGTGCCAGCAGCCATGGGGGGAGGCCTGAGCAGTTCTTC CASSHGGRPEQFF
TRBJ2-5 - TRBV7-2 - TGTGCCAGCAGCCCACAAACAGGGTTAGAGACCCAGTACTTC CASSPQTGLETQYF
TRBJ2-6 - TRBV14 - TGTGCCAGCAGCCCTGGCGGGACCCCTGATGCTGGGGCCAACGTCCTGACTTTC CASSPGGTPDAGANVLTF
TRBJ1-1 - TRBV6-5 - TGTGCCAGCAGTTCTTACCCACGGTTCCAGGGTGCTGAAGCTTTCTTT CASSSYPRFQGAEAFF
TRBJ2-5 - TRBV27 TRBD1 TGTGCCAGCAGTCAGACGACAGGGGCGGCCCCCCAAGAGACCCAGTACTTC CASSQTTGAAPQETQYF
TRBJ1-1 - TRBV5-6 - TGTGCCAGCAGCTTGCCTTCCGGGGAGAGCGCTGAAGCTTTCTTT CASSLPSGESAEAFF
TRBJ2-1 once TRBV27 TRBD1 TGTGCCAGCCGGACAGGGGAAAGGGGTGAGCAGTTCTTC CASRTGERGEQFF
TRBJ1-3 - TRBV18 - TGTGCCAGCTCACCACCGGGGAGCTCTGGAAACACCATATATTTT CASSPPGSSGNTIYF
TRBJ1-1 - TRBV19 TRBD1 TGTGCCAGTAGTAAGGGACAGGGGAACACTGAAGCTTTCTTT CASSKGQGNTEAFF
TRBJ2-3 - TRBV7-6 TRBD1 TGTGCCAGCAGCTTACCTGCGGGACAGGCGACCGGTACGCAGTATTTT CASSLPAGQATGTQYF
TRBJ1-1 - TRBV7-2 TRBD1 TGTGCCAGCAGCTTAACCCGCAGGGGGGAGAACACTGAAGCTTTCTTT CASSLTRRGENTEAFF
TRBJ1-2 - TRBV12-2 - TGTGCAAGTCGCTTCGTAGGACAGGGGTTTGATGGCTACACCTTC CASRFVGQGFDGYTF
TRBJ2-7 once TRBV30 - TGTGCCTGGAGTGTACAAGGGGACGAGCAGTACTTC CAWSVQGDEQYF
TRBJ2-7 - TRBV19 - TGTGCCAGTAGTATCTCCAGGGGCACCTACGAGCAGTACTTC CASSISRGTYEQYF
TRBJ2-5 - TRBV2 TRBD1 TGTGCCAGCATCGAGGGGCTCAGGGGGCTGGAGACCCAGTACTTC CASIEGLRGLETQYF
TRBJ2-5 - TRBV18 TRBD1 TGTGCCAGCTCACTCCTTGCCGGGACAGCGAAAGAGACCCAGTACTTC CASSLLAGTAKETQYF
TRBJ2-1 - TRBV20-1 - TGCAGTGCTAGAGTATACAATGAGCAGTTCTTC CSARVYNEQFF
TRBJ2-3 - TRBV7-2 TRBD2 TGTGCCAGCAGCTTTCAGCGGGATGGAACAGATACGCAGTATTTT CASSFQRDGTDTQYF